Listed below are T cell receptor beta chains from one sample, sequenced in a study of blood T cell repertoires in COVID-19. TCRdb's copy holds only in-frame clones and misses some; the assay was immunoSEQ multiplex PCR. The table records roughly 180,000 clones, approximately 88% of them present only once. The sample consisted of peripheral blood. Receptors were obtained from a middle-aged woman with COVID-19, enrolled during active disease. Each CDR3 is given with its conserved first and last residue. D genes are given only for firm matches. Rows may omit the clone size; those that give it use once, few, many or a size class.

J | size | D | V | CDR3 | DNA
TRBJ1-1 | . | . | TRBV14 | CASSRETVNTEAFF | TGTGCCAGCAGCCGAGAGACAGTGAACACTGAAGCTTTCTTT
TRBJ1-3 | few | . | TRBV6-5 | CASSISFSSGNTIYF | TGTGCCAGCAGCATCAGTTTCAGCTCTGGAAACACCATATATTTT
TRBJ2-5 | . | . | TRBV6-5 | CASSLIFSQETQYF | TGTGCCAGCAGTCTCATCTTTAGTCAAGAGACCCAGTACTTC
TRBJ1-3 | . | . | TRBV5-4 | CAVAIGQSGNTIYF | TGTGCCGTTGCAATTGGACAATCTGGAAACACCATATATTTT
TRBJ1-1 | . | TRBD1 | TRBV27 | CASTIRVGQGAFF | TGTGCCAGCACCATTCGGGTGGGACAGGGGGCTTTCTTT
TRBJ1-2 | . | . | TRBV9 | CASSLGNSYGYTF | TGTGCCAGCAGCCTAGGGAACAGCTATGGCTACACCTTC
TRBJ2-3 | . | . | TRBV4-1 | CASSQALGGFVTDTQYF | TGCGCCAGCAGCCAGGCCTTAGGGGGATTCGTCACAGATACGCAGTATTTT
TRBJ1-5 | . | . | TRBV18 | CASSPPSGNQPQHF | TGTGCCAGCTCACCACCGAGCGGAAATCAGCCCCAGCATTTT
TRBJ2-7 | . | . | TRBV2 | CASSVGQSYEQYF | TGTGCCAGCAGTGTTGGACAGTCCTACGAGCAGTACTTC
TRBJ2-3 | . | TRBD2 | TRBV18 | CASSPAGGSQDTQYF | TGTGCCAGCTCACCAGCGGGAGGGTCCCAGGATACGCAGTATTTT
TRBJ1-1 | . | TRBD1 | TRBV15 | CATSRDGFSTGTEAFF | TGTGCCACCAGCAGAGATGGGTTTTCGACAGGGACTGAAGCTTTCTTT
TRBJ1-6 | . | . | TRBV28 | CASSSPSPGNSPLHF | TGTGCCAGCAGTTCCCCCTCGCCGGGTAATTCACCCCTCCACTTT
TRBJ2-3 | . | . | TRBV5-5 | CASSFERSTDTQYF | TGTGCCAGCAGCTTCGAGCGGAGCACAGATACGCAGTATTTT